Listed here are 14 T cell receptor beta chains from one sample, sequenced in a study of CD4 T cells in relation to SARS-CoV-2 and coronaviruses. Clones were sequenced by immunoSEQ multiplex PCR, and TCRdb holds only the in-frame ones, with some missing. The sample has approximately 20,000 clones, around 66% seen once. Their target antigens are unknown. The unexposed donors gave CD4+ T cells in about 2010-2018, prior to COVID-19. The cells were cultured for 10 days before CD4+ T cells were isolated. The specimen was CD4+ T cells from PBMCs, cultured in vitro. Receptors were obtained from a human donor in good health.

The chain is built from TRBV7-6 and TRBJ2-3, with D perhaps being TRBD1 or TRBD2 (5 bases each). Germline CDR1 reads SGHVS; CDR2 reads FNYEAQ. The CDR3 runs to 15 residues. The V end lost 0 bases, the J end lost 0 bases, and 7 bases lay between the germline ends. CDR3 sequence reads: CASSLAGESTDTQYF. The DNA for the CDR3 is TGTGCCAGCAGCTTAGCGGGGGAAAGCACAGATACGCAGTATTTT.

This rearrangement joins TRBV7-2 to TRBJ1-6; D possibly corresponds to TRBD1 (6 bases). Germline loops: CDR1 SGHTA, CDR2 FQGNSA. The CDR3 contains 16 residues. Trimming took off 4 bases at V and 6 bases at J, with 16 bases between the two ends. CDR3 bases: TGTGCCAGCAGCTCCAACGTTGGGACAAGTAATTCACCCCTCCACTTT. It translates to CASSSNVGTSNSPLHF.

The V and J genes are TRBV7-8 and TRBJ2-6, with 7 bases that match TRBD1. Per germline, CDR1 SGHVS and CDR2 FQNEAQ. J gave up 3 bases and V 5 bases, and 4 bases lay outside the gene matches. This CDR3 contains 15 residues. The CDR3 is CASSQGGGGANVLTF. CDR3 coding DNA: TGTGCCAGCAGCCAAGGGGGCGGTGGGGCCAACGTCCTGACTTTC. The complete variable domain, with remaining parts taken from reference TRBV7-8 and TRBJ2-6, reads GAGVSQSPRYKVAKRGQDVALRCDPISGHVSLFWYQQALGQGPEFLTYFQNEAQLDKSGLPSDRFFAERPEGSVSTLKIQRTQQEDSAVYLCASSQGGGGANVLTFGAGSRLTVL.

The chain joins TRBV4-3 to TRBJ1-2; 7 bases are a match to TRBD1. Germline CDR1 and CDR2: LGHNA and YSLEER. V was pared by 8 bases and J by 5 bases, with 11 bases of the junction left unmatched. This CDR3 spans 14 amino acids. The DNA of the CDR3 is TGCGCCAGCCGTACGACAGGGAGTGCGTATGGCTACACCTTC. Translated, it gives CASRTTGSAYGYTF.

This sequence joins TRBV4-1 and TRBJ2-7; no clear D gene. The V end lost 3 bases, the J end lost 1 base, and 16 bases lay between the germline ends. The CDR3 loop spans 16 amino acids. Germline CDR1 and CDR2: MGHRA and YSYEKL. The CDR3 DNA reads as TGCGCCAGCAGCCACTACTCCGGACGGAAGTCCTACGAGCAGTACTTC. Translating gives CASSHYSGRKSYEQYF.

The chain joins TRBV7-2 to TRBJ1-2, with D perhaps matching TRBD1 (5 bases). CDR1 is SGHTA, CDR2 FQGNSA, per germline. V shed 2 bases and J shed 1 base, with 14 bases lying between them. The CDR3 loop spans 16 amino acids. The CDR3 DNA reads TGTGCCAGCAGCTTATCGGGCCCAGGGAGTAACTATGGCTACACCTTC. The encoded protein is CASSLSGPGSNYGYTF.

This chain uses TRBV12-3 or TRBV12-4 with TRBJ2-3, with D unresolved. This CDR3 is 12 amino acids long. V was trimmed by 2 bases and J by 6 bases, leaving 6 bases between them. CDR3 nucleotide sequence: TGTGCCAGCAGTTTAAAACCTGATACGCAGTATTTT. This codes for CASSLKPDTQYF.

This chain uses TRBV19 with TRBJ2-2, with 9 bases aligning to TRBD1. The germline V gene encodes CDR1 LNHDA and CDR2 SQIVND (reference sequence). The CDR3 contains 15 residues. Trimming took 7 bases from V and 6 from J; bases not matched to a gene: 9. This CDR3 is CASTRDREGAGELFF. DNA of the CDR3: TGTGCCAGTACTAGGGACAGGGAGGGCGCCGGGGAGCTGTTTTTT.

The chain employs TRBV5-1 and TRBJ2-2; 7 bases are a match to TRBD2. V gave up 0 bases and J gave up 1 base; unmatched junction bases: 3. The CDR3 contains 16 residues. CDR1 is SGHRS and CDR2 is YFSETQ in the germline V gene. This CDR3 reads CASSLALAENTGELFF. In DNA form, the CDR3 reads TGCGCCAGCAGCTTGGCTCTAGCGGAGAACACCGGGGAGCTGTTTTTT. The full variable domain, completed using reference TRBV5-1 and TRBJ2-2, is KAGVTQTPRYLIKTRGQQVTLSCSPISGHRSVSWYQQTPGQGLQFLFEYFSETQRNKGNFPGRFSGRQFSNSRSEMNVSTLELGDSALYLCASSLALAENTGELFFGEGSRLTVL.

The CDR3, as DNA: TGTGCCAGCAGCAGAGACAGGGGAGGGGAGCTGTTTTTT. Its protein is CASSRDRGGELFF. The chain uses TRBV11-2 and TRBJ2-2; 8 bases fit TRBD1. The CDR3 runs 13 residues. The germline V gene encodes CDR1 SGHAT and CDR2 FQNNGV. Trimming at V came to 5 bases and at J to 8 bases, leaving 4 bases not matched to a gene.

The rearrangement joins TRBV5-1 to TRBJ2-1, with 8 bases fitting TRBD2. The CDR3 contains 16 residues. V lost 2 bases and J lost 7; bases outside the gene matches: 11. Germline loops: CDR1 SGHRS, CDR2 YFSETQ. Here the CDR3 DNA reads TGCGCCAGCAGCTTTAATAGCGGGAAGACGTGGAATGAGCAGTTCTTC. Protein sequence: CASSFNSGKTWNEQFF.

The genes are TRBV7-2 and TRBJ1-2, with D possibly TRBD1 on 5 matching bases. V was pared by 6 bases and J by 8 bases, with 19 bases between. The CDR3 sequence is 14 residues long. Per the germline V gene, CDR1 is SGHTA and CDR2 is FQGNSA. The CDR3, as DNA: TGTGCCAGCAGGGGGACGGCGGGTCTTTGGGGCTACACCTTC. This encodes CASRGTAGLWGYTF. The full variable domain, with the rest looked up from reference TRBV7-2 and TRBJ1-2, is GAGVSQSPSNKVTEKGKDVELRCDPISGHTALYWYRQSLGQGLEFLIYFQGNSAPDKSGLPSDRFSAERTGGSVSTLTIQRTQQEDSAVYLCASRGTAGLWGYTFGSGTRLTVV.

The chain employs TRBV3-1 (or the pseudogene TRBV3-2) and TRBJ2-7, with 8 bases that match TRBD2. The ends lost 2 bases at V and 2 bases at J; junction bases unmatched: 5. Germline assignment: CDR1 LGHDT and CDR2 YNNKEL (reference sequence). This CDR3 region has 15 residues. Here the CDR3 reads CASSQSRGGPYEQYF. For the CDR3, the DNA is TGTGCCAGCAGCCAAAGCCGCGGGGGGCCCTACGAGCAGTACTTC.

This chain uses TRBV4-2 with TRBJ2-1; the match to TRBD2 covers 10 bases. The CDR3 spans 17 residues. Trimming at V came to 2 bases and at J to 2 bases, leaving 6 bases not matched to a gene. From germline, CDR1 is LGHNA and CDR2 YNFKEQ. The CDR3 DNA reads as TGTGCCAGCAGCCAAATCGTCACTAGCGGGACCTACAATGAGCAGTTCTTC. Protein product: CASSQIVTSGTYNEQFF.